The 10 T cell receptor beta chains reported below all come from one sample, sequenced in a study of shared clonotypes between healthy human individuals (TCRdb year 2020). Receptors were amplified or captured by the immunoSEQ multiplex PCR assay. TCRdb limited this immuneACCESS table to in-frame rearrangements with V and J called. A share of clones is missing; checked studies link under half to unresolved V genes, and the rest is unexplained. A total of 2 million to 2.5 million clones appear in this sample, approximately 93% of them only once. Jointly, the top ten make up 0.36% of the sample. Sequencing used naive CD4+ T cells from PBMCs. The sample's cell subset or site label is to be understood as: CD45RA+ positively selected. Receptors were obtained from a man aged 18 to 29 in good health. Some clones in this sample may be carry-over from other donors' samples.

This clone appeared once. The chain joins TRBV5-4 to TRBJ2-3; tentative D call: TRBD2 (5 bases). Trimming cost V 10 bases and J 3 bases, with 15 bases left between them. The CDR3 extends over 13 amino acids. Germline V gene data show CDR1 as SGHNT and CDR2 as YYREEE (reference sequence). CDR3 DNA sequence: TGTGCCGCCGGAGTGGGAGCAACAGATACGCAGTATTTT. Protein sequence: CAAGVGATDTQYF. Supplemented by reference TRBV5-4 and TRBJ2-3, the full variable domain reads ETGVTQSPTHLIKTRGQQVTLRCSSQSGHNTVSWYQQALGQGPQFIFQYYREEENGRGNFPPRFSGLQFPNYSSELNVNALELDDSALYLCAAGVGATDTQYFGPGTRLTVL.

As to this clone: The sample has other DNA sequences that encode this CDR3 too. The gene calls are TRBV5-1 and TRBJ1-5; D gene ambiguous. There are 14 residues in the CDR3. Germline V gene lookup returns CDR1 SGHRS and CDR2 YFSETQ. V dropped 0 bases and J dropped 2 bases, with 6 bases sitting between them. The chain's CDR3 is CASSLGVGNQPQHF. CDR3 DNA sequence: TGCGCCAGCAGCTTGGGGGTCGGCAATCAGCCCCAGCATTTT.

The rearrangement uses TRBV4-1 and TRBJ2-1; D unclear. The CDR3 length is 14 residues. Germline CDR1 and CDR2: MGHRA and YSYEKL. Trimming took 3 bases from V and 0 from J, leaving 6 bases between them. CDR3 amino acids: CASSHTGSYNEQFF. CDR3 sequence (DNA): TGCGCCAGCAGCCACACGGGCTCCTACAATGAGCAGTTCTTC.

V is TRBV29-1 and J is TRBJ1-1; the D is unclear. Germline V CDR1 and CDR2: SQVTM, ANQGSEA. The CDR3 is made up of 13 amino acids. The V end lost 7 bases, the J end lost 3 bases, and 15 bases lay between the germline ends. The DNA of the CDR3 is TGCAGCGCCCGCCGGCCAGCCGACACTGAAGCTTTCTTT. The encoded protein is CSARRPADTEAFF.

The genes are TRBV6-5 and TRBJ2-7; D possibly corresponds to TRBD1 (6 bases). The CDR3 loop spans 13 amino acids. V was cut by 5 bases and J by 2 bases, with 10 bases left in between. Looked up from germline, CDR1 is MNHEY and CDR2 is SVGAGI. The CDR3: CASSQGPAYEQYF. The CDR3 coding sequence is TGTGCCAGCAGTCAGGGGCCTGCCTACGAGCAGTACTTC.

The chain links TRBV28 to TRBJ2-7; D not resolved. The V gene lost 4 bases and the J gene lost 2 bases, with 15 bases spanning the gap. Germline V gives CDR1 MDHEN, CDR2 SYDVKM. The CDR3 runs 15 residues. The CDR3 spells CASSYGNSWAYEQYF. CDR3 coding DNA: TGTGCCAGCAGTTATGGGAACTCCTGGGCCTACGAGCAGTACTTC.

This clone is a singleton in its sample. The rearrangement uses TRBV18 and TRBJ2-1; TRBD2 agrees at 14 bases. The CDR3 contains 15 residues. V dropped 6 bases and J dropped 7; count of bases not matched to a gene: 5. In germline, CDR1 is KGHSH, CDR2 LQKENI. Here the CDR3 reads CASSSGTSGRNEQFF. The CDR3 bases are TGTGCCAGCTCTTCCGGGACTAGCGGGAGAAATGAGCAGTTCTTC.

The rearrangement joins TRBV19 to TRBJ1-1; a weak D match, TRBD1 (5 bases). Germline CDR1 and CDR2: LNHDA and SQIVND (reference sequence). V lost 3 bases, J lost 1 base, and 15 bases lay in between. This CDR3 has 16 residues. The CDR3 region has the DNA TGTGCCAGTAGTATTCGCTGGGGGGGTTCGAACACTGAAGCTTTCTTT. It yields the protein CASSIRWGGSNTEAFF.

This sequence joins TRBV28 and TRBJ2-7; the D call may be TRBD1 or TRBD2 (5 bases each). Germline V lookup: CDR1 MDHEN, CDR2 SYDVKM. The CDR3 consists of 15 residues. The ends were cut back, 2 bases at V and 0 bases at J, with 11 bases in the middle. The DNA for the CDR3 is TGTGCCAGCAGTTTAAGGGCAGGGAGCTCCTACGAGCAGTACTTC. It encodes CASSLRAGSSYEQYF.

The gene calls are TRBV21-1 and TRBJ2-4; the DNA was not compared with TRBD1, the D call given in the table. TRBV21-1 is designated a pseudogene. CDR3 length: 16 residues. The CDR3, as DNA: TGTGCCAGCAGCAAAGGGGGCGGCTTCGCCAAAAACATTCAGTACTTC. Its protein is CASSKGGGFAKNIQYF.